This T cell receptor (beta chain) was recorded in a study of blood T cell repertoires in COVID-19. This CDR3 has 14 residues. V dropped 6 bases and J dropped 3; count of bases not matched to a gene: 2. Germline V gene data show CDR1 as SEHNR and CDR2 as FQNEAQ (reference sequence). Produced via immunoSEQ multiplex PCR; TCRdb's table is partial and in-frame only. The sample contains over 350,000 clones, 70% to 90% of which appear only once. Cohorts were assigned according to the clinical history that participants reported. The chain links TRBV7-9 to TRBJ2-5; 12 bases are a match to TRBD2. This clonotype was sampled from a woman aged 18-30 years with acute COVID-19. The sample was PBMCs or T cells enriched from blood (not recorded which). The chain's CDR3 is CASRLAGGKETQYF. The CDR3 region has the DNA TGTGCCAGCAGACTAGCGGGGGGAAAAGAGACCCAGTACTTC.